This T cell receptor (beta chain) was documented in a study of blood T cell repertoires in COVID-19 (dated by TCRdb to 2020 to 2022). Some background on the complete study: The collaborator samples originated in the United States, Italy and Spain and spanned the acute and convalescent phases of COVID-19. The samples were drawn from two sources: the first 160 participants of the ongoing ImmuneRACE study, and 1,200 or so subjects contributed by 6 global collaborators. The repertoires were made available in a free public database intended to serve as a resource for research on the immune response to SARS-CoV-2. Where HLA class I and class II types were available, the types were taken from metadata supplied by the sample provider, not from assay-based typing. The sample metadata nearly always contained a de-identified subject ID, COVID-19 status, age in years and sex. The prospective study material was composed of cDNA or gDNA derived from T cells, B-cell-depleted T cells, or PBMCs. Deeply sampled blood TCRbeta repertoires from subjects exposed to, actively infected with, or recovered from COVID-19 were included in the dataset. The full study reports these points: The amount of clinical and demographic metadata varied by source and participant and was provided uncurated.

The collaborating institutions used their own protocols to collect whole blood in K2EDTA tubes. For TCRbeta analysis, collaborators shipped samples in one of three forms: frozen whole blood, isolated PBMCs, or DNA extracted from either of those sample types. Unmatched junction bases come to 11, with V trimmed by 5 bases and J by 5 bases. From its cysteine to its phenylalanine, the CDR3 spans 16 amino acids. Of all the DNA, just the CDR3 is kept, 48 bases in frame from base 1. Looking up the germline V gene yields CDR1 SNHLY and CDR2 FYNNEI. The immunoSEQ Assay, a bias-controlled multiplex PCR, was used to amplify TCRbeta CDR3 regions from genomic DNA. The published analysis was carried out like this. Within the assay, amplification of reference gene primers was used to estimate how many nucleated cells each sample contained. To quantify the absolute abundance of each unique TCRbeta CDR3 rearrangement, sequence reads were collapsed and filtered. For each sample, productive Simpson clonality was calculated as the square root of Simpson's diversity index over productive rearrangements. TCRdb retrieved this table from immuneACCESS and kept in-frame rearrangements only. Not all clones are present; in checked studies, unresolved V genes account for under half, and no reason is known for the remainder. The V and J calls and clone size come from that table; D and trimming were worked out from the DNA. Counted in this sample were roughly 80,000 clones; 85% to 95% of them appeared once. The ten largest clones represent approximately 1.8% of the sample.

Turning to this clone: No cognate antigen has been identified for it. No clone much larger than this one lies a single base away; base qualities are absent.

This clonotype was obtained from a man aged 60-69 years with acute or convalescent COVID-19. The sequencing sample was made of peripheral blood. Recombination linked TRBV2 to TRBJ2-3; 9 bases in between match TRBD2. The DNA reads TGTGCCAGCAGTTCACTAGCGGGCATGGAGGTAGATACGCAGTATTTT. This translates into CASSSLAGMEVDTQYF.